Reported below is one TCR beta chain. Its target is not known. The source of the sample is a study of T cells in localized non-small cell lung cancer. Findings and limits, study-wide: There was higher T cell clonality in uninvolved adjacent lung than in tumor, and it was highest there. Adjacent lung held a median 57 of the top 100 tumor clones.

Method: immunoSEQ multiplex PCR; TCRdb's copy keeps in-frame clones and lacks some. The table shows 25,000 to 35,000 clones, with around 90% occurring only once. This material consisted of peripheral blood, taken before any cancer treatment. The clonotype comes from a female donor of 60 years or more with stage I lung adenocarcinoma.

CDR3 nucleotide sequence: TGCGCCAGCAGCCTGGACGTCTATGGCTACACCTTC. It specifies CASSLDVYGYTF. The chain joins TRBV5-1 to TRBJ1-2, with unresolved D. The V end was cut by 4 bases, the J end by 4 bases, with 8 bases between. From germline, CDR1 is SGHRS and CDR2 YFSETQ. The CDR3 runs 12 residues. Full variable domain (remainder filled in from reference TRBV5-1 and TRBJ1-2): KAGVTQTPRYLIKTRGQQVTLSCSPISGHRSVSWYQQTPGQGLQFLFEYFSETQRNKGNFPGRFSGRQFSNSRSEMNVSTLELGDSALYLCASSLDVYGYTFGSGTRLTVV.